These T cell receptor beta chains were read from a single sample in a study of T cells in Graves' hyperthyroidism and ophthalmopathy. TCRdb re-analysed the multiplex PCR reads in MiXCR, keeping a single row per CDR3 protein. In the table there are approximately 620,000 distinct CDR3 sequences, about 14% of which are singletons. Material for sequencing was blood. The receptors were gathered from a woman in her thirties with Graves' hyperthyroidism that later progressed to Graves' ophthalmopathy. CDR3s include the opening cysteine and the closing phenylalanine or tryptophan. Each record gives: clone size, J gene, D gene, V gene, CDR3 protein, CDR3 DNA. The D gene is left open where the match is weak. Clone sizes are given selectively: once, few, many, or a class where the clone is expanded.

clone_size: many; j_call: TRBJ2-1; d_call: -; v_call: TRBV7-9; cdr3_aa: CASSPPASTEQSYNEQFF; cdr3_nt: TGTGCCAGCAGCCCTCCGGCTAGCACGGAGCAATCCTACAATGAGCAGTTCTTC
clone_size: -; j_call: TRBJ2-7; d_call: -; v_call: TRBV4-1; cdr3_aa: CASSQGRVGRGVREQYF; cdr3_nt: TGCGCCAGCAGCCAAGGACGGGTGGGGCGAGGAGTTCGCGAGCAGTACTTC
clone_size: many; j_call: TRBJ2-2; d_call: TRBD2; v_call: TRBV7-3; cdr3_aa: CASSVGTTENGELFF; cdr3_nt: TGTGCCAGCAGCGTTGGGACTACCGAGAACGGGGAGCTGTTTTTT
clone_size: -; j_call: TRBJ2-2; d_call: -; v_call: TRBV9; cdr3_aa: CASSVERGSNTGELFF; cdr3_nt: TGTGCCAGCAGCGTAGAACGGGGCTCGAACACCGGGGAGCTGTTTTTT
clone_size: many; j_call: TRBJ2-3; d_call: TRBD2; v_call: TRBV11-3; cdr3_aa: CASSLGRVAGGVTQYF; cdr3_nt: TGTGCCAGCAGCTTAGGGCGGGTGGCGGGAGGAGTGACGCAGTATTTT
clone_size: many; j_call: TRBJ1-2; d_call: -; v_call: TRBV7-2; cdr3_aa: CASSSPPGALYGYTF; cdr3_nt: TGTGCCAGCAGCTCCCCCCCTGGCGCCCTCTATGGCTACACCTTC
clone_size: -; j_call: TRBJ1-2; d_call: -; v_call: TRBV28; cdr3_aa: CASTQLRVEGYTF; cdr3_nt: TGTGCCAGCACCCAATTGAGGGTGGAAGGCTACACCTTC
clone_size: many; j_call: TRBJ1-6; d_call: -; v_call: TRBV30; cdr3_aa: CACTSLGRNNSPLHF; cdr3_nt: TGTGCCTGTACTTCCTTGGGCCGGAATAATTCACCCCTCCACTTT
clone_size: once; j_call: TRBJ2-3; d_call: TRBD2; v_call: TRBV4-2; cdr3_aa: CASSQDTGLAESTDTQYF; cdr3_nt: TGTGCCAGCAGCCAAGATACGGGACTAGCCGAGAGCACAGATACGCAGTATTTT
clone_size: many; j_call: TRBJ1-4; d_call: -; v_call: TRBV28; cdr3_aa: CASSLLARADEKLFF; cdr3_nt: TGTGCCAGCAGTTTGCTTGCCAGGGCTGATGAAAAACTGTTTTTT
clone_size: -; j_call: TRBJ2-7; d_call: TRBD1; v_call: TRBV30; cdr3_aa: CAWTGTDYEQYF; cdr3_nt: TGTGCCTGGACTGGGACAGATTACGAGCAGTACTTC